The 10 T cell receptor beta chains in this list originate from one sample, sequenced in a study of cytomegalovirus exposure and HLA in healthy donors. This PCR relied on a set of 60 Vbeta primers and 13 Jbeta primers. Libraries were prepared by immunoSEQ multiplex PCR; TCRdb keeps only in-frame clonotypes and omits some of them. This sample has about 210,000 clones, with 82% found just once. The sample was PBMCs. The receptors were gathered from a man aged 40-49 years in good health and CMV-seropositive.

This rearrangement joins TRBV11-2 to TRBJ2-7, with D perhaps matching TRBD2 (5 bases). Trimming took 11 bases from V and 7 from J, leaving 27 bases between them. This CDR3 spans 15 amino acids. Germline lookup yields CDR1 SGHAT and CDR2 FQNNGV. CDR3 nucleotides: TGTGCCTCACAAAGCGGTCGGCCAGGACTCCTTGAGCAGTACGTC. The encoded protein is CASQSGRPGLLEQYV.

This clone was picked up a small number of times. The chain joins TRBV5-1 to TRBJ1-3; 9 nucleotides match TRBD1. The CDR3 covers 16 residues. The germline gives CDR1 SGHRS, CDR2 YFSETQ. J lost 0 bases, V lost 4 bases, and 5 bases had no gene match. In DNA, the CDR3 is TGCGCCAGCAGCCGGGACAGGGCGAGCTCTGGAAACACCATATATTTT. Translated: CASSRDRASSGNTIYF.

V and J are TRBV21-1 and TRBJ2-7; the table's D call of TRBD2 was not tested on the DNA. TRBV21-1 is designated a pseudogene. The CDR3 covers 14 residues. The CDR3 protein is CAMRTSGSSYEQYV. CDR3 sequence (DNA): TGTGCCATGAGGACTAGCGGGAGCTCCTACGAGCAGTACGTC.

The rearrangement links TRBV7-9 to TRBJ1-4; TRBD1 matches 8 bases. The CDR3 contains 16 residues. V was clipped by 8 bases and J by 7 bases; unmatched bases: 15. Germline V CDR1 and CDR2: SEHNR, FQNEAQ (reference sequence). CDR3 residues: CASVAGLRGQGEKLFF. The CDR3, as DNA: TGTGCCAGCGTGGCTGGTCTCAGGGGGCAAGGTGAAAAACTGTTTTTT.

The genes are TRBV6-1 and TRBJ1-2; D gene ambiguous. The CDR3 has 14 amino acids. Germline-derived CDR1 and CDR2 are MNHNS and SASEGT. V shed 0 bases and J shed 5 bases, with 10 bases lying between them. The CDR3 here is CASSEAVPEYGYTF. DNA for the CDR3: TGTGCCAGCAGTGAAGCGGTCCCGGAGTATGGCTACACCTTC.

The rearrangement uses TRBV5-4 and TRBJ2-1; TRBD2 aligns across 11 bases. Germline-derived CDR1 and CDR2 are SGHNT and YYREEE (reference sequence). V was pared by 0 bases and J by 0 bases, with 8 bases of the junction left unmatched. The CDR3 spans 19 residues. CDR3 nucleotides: TGTGCCAGCAGCTTGGATCCTAGCGGGAGGTCAGGCTCCTACAATGAGCAGTTCTTC. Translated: CASSLDPSGRSGSYNEQFF.

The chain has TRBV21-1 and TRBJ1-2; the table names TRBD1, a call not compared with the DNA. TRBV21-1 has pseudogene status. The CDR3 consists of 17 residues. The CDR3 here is CASSKEAPGQTFYGYTF. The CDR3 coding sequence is TGTGCCAGCAGCAAAGAAGCACCAGGACAAACTTTCTATGGCTACACCTTC.

The DNA of the CDR3 is TGTGCCAGCAGTTTATCCGGGAACACTGAAGCTTTCTTT. Its protein is CASSLSGNTEAFF. The chain joins TRBV25-1 to TRBJ1-1; D unresolved. Germline V CDR1 and CDR2: MGHDK, SYGVNS. V lost 5 bases to trimming and J lost 1 base, with 8 bases between them. The CDR3 extends over 13 amino acids.

The CDR3 protein is CASSLGQGGYDEQFF. As DNA, the CDR3 is TGTGCCAGCAGCTTAGGGCAGGGTGGTTACGATGAGCAGTTCTTC. This sequence joins TRBV11-2 and TRBJ2-1; TRBD1 might be the D (5 bases). The germline V gene encodes CDR1 SGHAT and CDR2 FQNNGV. V was trimmed by 1 base and J by 8 bases, leaving 15 bases between them. The CDR3 spans 15 residues.

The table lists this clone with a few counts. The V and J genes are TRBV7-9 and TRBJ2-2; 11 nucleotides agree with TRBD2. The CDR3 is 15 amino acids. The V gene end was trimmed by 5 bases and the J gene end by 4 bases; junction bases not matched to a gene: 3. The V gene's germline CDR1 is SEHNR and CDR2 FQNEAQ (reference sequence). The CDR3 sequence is CASSPLAGGTGELFF. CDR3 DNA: TGTGCCAGCAGCCCCCTAGCGGGAGGCACCGGGGAGCTGTTTTTT.